The 26 T cell receptor beta chains below all came from one sample that was sequenced in a study of blood T cell repertoires in COVID-19. TCRdb's copy holds only in-frame clones and misses some; the assay was immunoSEQ multiplex PCR. The sample has about 88,000 clones; about 87% are singletons. Material for sequencing was peripheral blood. These receptor sequences come from an older man with acute or convalescent COVID-19.

The V and J genes are TRBV28 and TRBJ1-3; D gene ambiguous. The CDR3 length is 16 residues. Germline CDR1 reads MDHEN; CDR2 reads SYDVKM. Between the trimmed V and J ends, which lost 6 bases and 2 bases, there was a span of 17 bases. The CDR3 nucleotides are TGTGCCAGCAGCCCACCTAGCCGCGTCGCTGGAAACACCATATATTTT. It codes for CASSPPSRVAGNTIYF.

V and J are TRBV14 and TRBJ2-2; D perhaps matches TRBD1 (6 bases). Germline lookup yields CDR1 SGHDN and CDR2 FVKESK. Trimming took 4 bases from V and 7 from J, leaving 16 bases between them. CDR3 size: 15 residues. The CDR3 is CASSLKRGRLGELFF. The CDR3 bases are TGTGCCAGCAGCCTTAAAAGGGGGAGACTCGGGGAGCTGTTTTTT.

V is TRBV7-9 and J is TRBJ2-7, with D maybe TRBD2 (5 bases). Trimming took off 4 bases at V and 5 bases at J, with 24 bases between the two ends. The germline CDR1 and CDR2 sequences are SEHNR and FQNEAQ (reference sequence). This CDR3 has 17 residues. The CDR3 DNA is TGTGCCAGCAGCTGGCGGGTCACGGCGGCGGTAGACGACGAGCAGTACTTC. Encoded protein: CASSWRVTAAVDDEQYF.

This clone turned up a few times. The chain is built from TRBV7-2 and TRBJ1-4; 7 bases match TRBD1. With V trimmed by 3 bases and J by 5 bases, 9 bases remained unmatched. The CDR3 is 16 amino acids. In germline, CDR1 is SGHTA, CDR2 FQGNSA. In DNA form, the CDR3 reads TGTGCCAGCAGCTTCGGACAGGCCGTACCGAATGAAAAACTGTTTTTT. This gives the protein CASSFGQAVPNEKLFF.

The J gene is TRBJ1-1, the V gene TRBV19, with a tentative D call TRBD1 (5 bases). Germline-derived CDR1 and CDR2 are LNHDA and SQIVND (reference sequence). The CDR3 is 12 residues long. With 7 bases removed from V and 0 bases from J, the gap between germline ends came to 6 bases. CDR3 amino acids: CASTGMNTEAFF. The CDR3 DNA follows: TGTGCCAGTACAGGGATGAACACTGAAGCTTTCTTT.

The chain joins TRBV9 to TRBJ2-2; 16 bases agree with TRBD2. Looked up from germline, CDR1 is SGDLS and CDR2 is YYNGEE. This CDR3 spans 18 amino acids. The junction had 6 bases not matched to a gene; V was cut back by 2 bases and J by 5 bases. CDR3 protein: CASSVGLAGGRRTGELFF. Written as DNA, the CDR3 is TGTGCCAGCAGCGTGGGACTAGCGGGAGGGCGTAGGACCGGGGAGCTGTTTTTT.

The gene calls are TRBV3-1 (or the pseudogene TRBV3-2) and TRBJ2-2; 7 bases agree with TRBD2. From germline, CDR1 is LGHDT and CDR2 YNNKEL (reference sequence). The CDR3 is made up of 15 amino acids. Germline trimming cut 4 bases from V and 4 bases from J; bases unmatched to any gene: 6. The CDR3 sequence is CASSRGGSGTGELFF. The CDR3 DNA sequence: TGTGCCAGCAGCCGGGGGGGGTCGGGCACCGGGGAGCTGTTTTTT.

V and J are TRBV28 and TRBJ1-1; D uncertain. The CDR3 extends over 14 amino acids. V was clipped by 3 bases and J by 0 bases, with 8 bases between them. Germline V gene sequence: CDR1 MDHEN, CDR2 SYDVKM. The CDR3 is CASSFSGLNTEAFF. The CDR3 nucleotides are TGTGCCAGCAGTTTCTCTGGGCTGAACACTGAAGCTTTCTTT.

This clone was seen only once. This sequence joins TRBV27 and TRBJ1-5; D remains ambiguous. The V gene lost 5 bases and the J gene lost 0 bases, with 8 bases spanning the gap. The CDR3 runs to 14 residues. Germline CDR1 is MNHEY and CDR2 is SMNVEV (reference sequence). The CDR3 sequence: CASSRLDSNQPQHF. The DNA for the CDR3 is TGTGCCAGCAGTCGACTTGATAGCAATCAGCCCCAGCATTTT.

Judged by abundance, this clone is medium-sized (0.01 to 0.1%). The chain has TRBV2 and TRBJ1-2; no clear D gene. From germline, CDR1 is SNHLY and CDR2 FYNNEI. The CDR3 sequence is 12 residues long. The V end lost 6 bases, the J end lost 6 bases, and 11 bases lay between the germline ends. CDR3 in DNA: TGTGCCAGCAGCCTCAGAGGGAATGGCTACACCTTC. Translated, it gives CASSLRGNGYTF.

The chain couples TRBV9 to TRBJ1-1, with TRBD1 identical over 7 bases. The CDR3 sequence is 14 residues long. The germline V gene has CDR1 SGDLS and CDR2 YYNGEE. Trimming cost V 4 bases and J 2 bases; bases outside gene matches: 5. The CDR3 protein is CASSLRDSNTEAFF. The CDR3 bases are TGTGCCAGCAGCCTCAGGGACAGCAACACTGAAGCTTTCTTT. The variable domain in full, with the rest retrieved from reference TRBV9 and TRBJ1-1, is DSGVTQTPKHLITATGQRVTLRCSPRSGDLSVYWYQQSLDQGLQFLIQYYNGEERAKGNILERFSAQQFPDLHSELNLSSLELGDSALYFCASSLRDSNTEAFFGQGTRLTVV.

The V and J genes are TRBV19 and TRBJ1-4, with 7 bases lining up with TRBD1. The CDR3 runs to 13 residues. The V segment lost 10 bases and the J segment 4 bases; nucleotides outside the gene matches: 6. Germline lookup yields CDR1 LNHDA and CDR2 SQIVND (reference sequence). CDR3 coding DNA: TGTGCCATCGCGGACAGGATTAATGAAAAACTGTTTTTT. The encoded protein is CAIADRINEKLFF.

Written as DNA, the CDR3 is TGTGCCAGCGACAGCGATGCAACTAATGAAAAACTGTTTTTT. Protein product: CASDSDATNEKLFF. This chain joins TRBV28 and TRBJ1-4; the D gene is possibly TRBD1 (5 bases). The CDR3 totals 14 residues. Per the germline V gene, CDR1 is MDHEN and CDR2 is SYDVKM. Trimming removed 8 bases at V and 0 bases at J, with 10 bases between.

This sequence joins TRBV3-1 (or the pseudogene TRBV3-2) and TRBJ2-3; 8 bases align to TRBD2. This CDR3 region has 13 residues. Germline V gene data show CDR1 as LGHDT and CDR2 as YNNKEL (reference sequence). J gave up 14 bases and V 1 base, and 8 bases lay outside the gene matches. The CDR3 region is CASSQVSRGDTYF. The CDR3 DNA reads TGTGCCAGCAGCCAAGTCTCGCGGGGGGACACGTATTTT.

The rearrangement uses TRBV28 and TRBJ1-1; TRBD1 matches at 8 bases. This CDR3 is built from 14 residues. Germline V lookup: CDR1 MDHEN, CDR2 SYDVKM. J was trimmed by 1 base and V by 8 bases; bases with no gene match: 6. CDR3 sequence: CASRTGKANTEAFF. DNA of the CDR3: TGTGCCAGCCGGACAGGGAAAGCGAACACTGAAGCTTTCTTT.

The CDR3 DNA is TGTGCCAGCTCACTCGATAGCTCCTACAATGAGCAGTTCTTC. It is translated as CASSLDSSYNEQFF. The V call is TRBV18, the J call TRBJ2-1; D uncertain. V was shortened by 4 bases and J by 0 bases, with 7 bases between the two germline ends. The CDR3 has 14 amino acids. The germline CDR1 and CDR2 sequences are KGHSH and LQKENI.

The V call is TRBV27, the J call TRBJ2-2; 7 bases agree with TRBD1. Per the germline V gene, CDR1 is MNHEY and CDR2 is SMNVEV (reference sequence). This CDR3 is 15 amino acids long. With 2 bases clipped from V and 2 bases from J, the junction kept 2 bases outside the gene matches. DNA of the CDR3: TGTGCCAGCAGTTTAGGGACAGTAAACACCGGGGAGCTGTTTTTT. This gives the protein CASSLGTVNTGELFF.

The J gene is TRBJ1-1, the V gene TRBV7-6; 7 bases agree with TRBD1. Germline trimming cut 6 bases from V and 5 bases from J; bases unmatched to any gene: 12. Germline values: CDR1 SGHVS, CDR2 FNYEAQ. The CDR3 is made up of 15 amino acids. The CDR3 region is CASSLTGVAGTEAFF. CDR3 in DNA: TGTGCCAGCAGTTTAACAGGGGTAGCGGGGACTGAAGCTTTCTTT.

The chain uses TRBV20-1 and TRBJ1-5, with TRBD1 matching over 7 bases. J was trimmed by 6 bases and V by 3 bases; bases with no gene match: 8. There are 14 residues in the CDR3. Germline values: CDR1 DFQATT, CDR2 SNEGSKA (reference sequence). CDR3 nucleotide sequence: TGCAGTGCTAGTCCGGGGCAGGGGGGTCAGCCCCAGCATTTT. Protein sequence: CSASPGQGGQPQHF.

This clone was detected only a few times. This same CDR3 is encoded by further DNA sequences in the sample. This chain uses TRBV9 with TRBJ1-1, with 8 bases aligning to TRBD1. V lost 2 bases to trimming and J lost 6 bases; unmatched junction nucleotides: 3. Germline CDR1 SGDLS, CDR2 YYNGEE. The CDR3 spans 13 residues. The CDR3 bases are TGTGCCAGCAGCGTTGACAGGGGCGCTGAAGCTTTCTTT. Protein: CASSVDRGAEAFF.

The chain couples TRBV19 to TRBJ1-4; the D is unclear. The V end was cut by 7 bases, the J end by 4 bases, with 16 bases between. The CDR3 length is 15 residues. Germline V gives CDR1 LNHDA, CDR2 SQIVND (reference sequence). The CDR3 DNA is TGTGCCAGTACTCTGGGGAGGCTGGGTAATGAAAAACTGTTTTTT. It encodes CASTLGRLGNEKLFF.

On this clone: Within the sample, other DNA sequences also encode this same CDR3. The V call is TRBV7-2, the J call TRBJ1-2, with a possible D match to TRBD1 (6 bases). CDR1 is SGHTA and CDR2 is FQGNSA in the germline V gene. V was shortened by 4 bases and J by 7 bases, with 13 bases between the two germline ends. The CDR3 has 13 amino acids. The CDR3 DNA reads as TGTGCCAGCAGCTCCCAAGGGGGTAGTGGCTACACCTTC. Protein: CASSSQGGSGYTF.

This chain joins TRBV10-3 and TRBJ1-2; 7 nucleotides line up with TRBD1. CDR1 ENHRY and CDR2 SYGVKD come from the germline V gene. Losses at the gene ends were 2 bases for V and 6 bases for J; bases not matched to a gene: 3. This CDR3 has 13 amino acids. This chain's CDR3 is CAISEIGQDGYTF. Here the CDR3 DNA reads TGTGCCATCAGTGAGATCGGACAGGATGGCTACACCTTC.

This clone came up a few times. The V gene is TRBV19, the J gene TRBJ1-2, with D tentatively TRBD1 (5 bases). CDR3 size: 14 residues. With 7 bases removed from V and 4 bases from J, the gap between germline ends came to 16 bases. Germline V gene data show CDR1 as LNHDA and CDR2 as SQIVND (reference sequence). CDR3 DNA sequence: TGTGCCAGTAACCCGACAGACCCCGCCTATGGCTACACCTTC. This encodes CASNPTDPAYGYTF. Looking up the rest from reference TRBV19 and TRBJ1-2 gives the full variable domain: DGGITQSPKYLFRKEGQNVTLSCEQNLNHDAMYWYRQDPGQGLRLIYYSQIVNDFQKGDIAEGYSVSREKKESFPLTVTSAQKNPTAFYLCASNPTDPAYGYTFGSGTRLTVV.

V is TRBV6-2 or TRBV6-3 and J is TRBJ1-5, with 7 bases fitting TRBD1. V was pared by 4 bases and J by 2 bases, with 8 bases of the junction left unmatched. Looked up from germline, CDR1 is MNHEY and CDR2 is SVGEGT. The CDR3 covers 16 residues. Written as DNA, the CDR3 is TGTGCCAGCAGTTTGAACAGGGGATCAGGCAATCAGCCCCAGCATTTT. This translates into CASSLNRGSGNQPQHF.

The rearrangement joins TRBV7-3 to TRBJ2-1; 7 bases line up with TRBD2. CDR1 and CDR2 (germline): SGHTA, FQGTGA. The ends lost 5 bases at V and 4 bases at J; junction bases unmatched: 8. CDR3 length: 15 residues. The CDR3 nucleotides read TGTGCCAGCAGCGCAACCGGGACTACATACAATGAGCAGTTCTTC. Its protein is CASSATGTTYNEQFF.